Below, 26 T cell receptor beta chains from the same sample are listed, as sequenced in a study of cytomegalovirus exposure and HLA in healthy donors. Use of 60 Vbeta and 13 Jbeta primers characterized the PCR. Repertoires were generated with immunoSEQ multiplex PCR, while TCRdb's copy carries only in-frame clones and drops some. The sample yields 150,000 to 200,000 clones, under 90% seen once. Sequencing input: PBMCs. The receptors originated from a man aged 25 to 45 in good health and CMV-seropositive.

The count of this clone is one. The chain uses TRBV18 and TRBJ2-1; 14 bases are shared with TRBD2. Germline V gene data show CDR1 as KGHSH and CDR2 as LQKENI. V shed 0 bases and J 10 bases; nucleotides not matched to a gene: 5. CDR3 length equals 16 residues. The DNA for the CDR3 is TGTGCCAGCTCACCACCGGGACTAGCGGGGGTAGGGGAGCAGTTCTTC. Protein product: CASSPPGLAGVGEQFF.

The chain employs TRBV6-1 and TRBJ1-4, with D perhaps matching TRBD1 (5 bases). Deletions cut 6 bases from V and 3 bases from J, with 14 bases between. The CDR3 has 15 amino acids. Germline V gene sequence: CDR1 MNHNS, CDR2 SASEGT. The CDR3 protein is CASSGTRSANEKLFF. The CDR3 DNA is TGTGCCAGCAGCGGGACTAGGTCGGCTAATGAAAAACTGTTTTTT.

J is TRBJ2-3 and V is TRBV6-1; 7 bases align to TRBD2. CDR1 and CDR2 (germline): MNHNS, SASEGT. J gave up 5 bases and V 6 bases, and 8 bases lay outside the gene matches. The CDR3 spans 14 residues. The CDR3 here is CASRFAGAQDTQYF. The CDR3 coding sequence is TGTGCCAGCAGGTTTGCGGGAGCCCAAGATACGCAGTATTTT.

The chain links TRBV5-1 to TRBJ2-5, with 11 bases fitting TRBD1. The V and J ends lost 2 bases and 5 bases, in that order; junction bases with no gene match: 2. Looked up from germline, CDR1 is SGHRS and CDR2 is YFSETQ. This CDR3 comprises 14 residues. The CDR3 region has the DNA TGCGCCAGCAGCTTACGGGACAGGGGGGAGACCCAGTACTTC. Translated, it gives CASSLRDRGETQYF.

CDR3 nucleotide sequence: TGTGCCAGCAGCAGTAGCGGGAGTGGGCATGAGCAGTTCTTC. Encoded protein: CASSSSGSGHEQFF. The chain is built from TRBV7-3 and TRBJ2-1, with 9 bases fitting TRBD2. This CDR3 has 14 amino acids. V was pared by 5 bases and J by 8 bases, with 7 bases of the junction left unmatched. Per germline, CDR1 SGHTA and CDR2 FQGTGA.

Written as DNA, the CDR3 is TGTGCCAGCAGTCCCCTCCGGCGGGAGTCGGATACGCAGTATTTT. This sequence encodes CASSPLRRESDTQYF. This rearrangement joins TRBV27 to TRBJ2-3, with TRBD2 matching 7 bases. The CDR3 consists of 15 residues. With 5 bases clipped from V and 6 bases from J, the junction kept 11 bases outside the gene matches. Looked up from germline, CDR1 is MNHEY and CDR2 is SMNVEV (reference sequence).

The V gene is TRBV11-3, the J gene TRBJ2-5; 9 bases are a match to TRBD2. V shed 5 bases, J shed 3 bases, and the junction held 10 bases outside the gene matches. Germline lookup yields CDR1 SGHNT and CDR2 YENEEA. This CDR3 has 16 residues. The chain's CDR3 is CASSTPSSGVEETQYF. As DNA, the CDR3 is TGTGCCAGCAGCACACCTTCTAGCGGGGTTGAAGAGACCCAGTACTTC.

V is TRBV6-1 and J is TRBJ2-5, with 7 bases that match TRBD1. CDR1 is MNHNS, CDR2 SASEGT, per germline. The CDR3 contains 14 residues. V was clipped by 7 bases and J by 11 bases; unmatched bases: 16. The CDR3 sequence: CASIPRPWTGEQYF. The CDR3 DNA reads TGTGCCAGCATCCCGAGACCTTGGACAGGAGAGCAGTACTTC.

V is TRBV5-1 and J is TRBJ2-3, with 10 bases matching TRBD1. The V gene's germline CDR1 is SGHRS and CDR2 YFSETQ. V lost 5 bases, J lost 2 bases, and 11 bases stayed unmatched. This CDR3 comprises 17 residues. The CDR3 DNA follows: TGCGCCAGCAGTTTACAAGCCGGGACAGGGGACACAGATACGCAGTATTTT. The encoded protein is CASSLQAGTGDTDTQYF. Filled out from reference TRBV5-1 and TRBJ2-3, the complete variable domain reads KAGVTQTPRYLIKTRGQQVTLSCSPISGHRSVSWYQQTPGQGLQFLFEYFSETQRNKGNFPGRFSGRQFSNSRSEMNVSTLELGDSALYLCASSLQAGTGDTDTQYFGPGTRLTVL.

CDR3 nucleotides: TGTGCCAGCAGCTTCACCGGGACAGGGGACGAGCAGTACTTC. This codes for CASSFTGTGDEQYF. V gene TRBV9 combines with J gene TRBJ2-7; TRBD1 matches at 10 bases. The V segment lost 4 bases and the J segment 5 bases; nucleotides outside the gene matches: 6. Germline assignment: CDR1 SGDLS and CDR2 YYNGEE. This CDR3 comprises 14 residues.

This chain uses TRBV7-9 with TRBJ2-3; TRBD2 matches at 10 bases. Germline CDR1 reads SEHNR; CDR2 reads FQNEAQ (reference sequence). This CDR3 is 16 amino acids long. V gave up 6 bases and J gave up 3 bases; unmatched junction bases: 9. CDR3 sequence: CASRKDSGGPTDTQYF. The CDR3 DNA sequence: TGTGCCAGCAGGAAAGATAGCGGGGGGCCGACAGATACGCAGTATTTT.

The chain combines TRBV30 with TRBJ2-5; TRBD1 might be the D (6 bases). The better agreement between TRBJ2-7 and the DNA end casts doubt on the J call. The CDR3 contains 15 residues. Germline V gene sequence: CDR1 GTSNPN, CDR2 SVGIG (reference sequence). CDR3 protein: CAWSVGPSGDYEQYF. In nucleotides, the CDR3 is TGTGCCTGGAGTGTGGGTCCCTCAGGGGATTACGAGCAGTACTTC.

The rearrangement uses TRBV5-1 and TRBJ2-1; 9 nucleotides match TRBD1. This CDR3 region has 15 residues. Looked up from germline, CDR1 is SGHRS and CDR2 is YFSETQ. DNA of the CDR3: TGCGCTAACCTACAGGGGGCCCTTTTTTACAATGAGCAGTTCTTC. This gives the protein CANLQGALFYNEQFF.

The DNA of the CDR3 is TGTGCCTGGAGTGGAAGCGGGAGAGGGGGCTACGAGCAGTACTTC. It is translated as CAWSGSGRGGYEQYF. This chain connects TRBV30 to TRBJ2-7; 8 bases map to TRBD2. CDR3 length: 15 residues. Trimming at V came to 1 base and at J to 3 bases, leaving 8 bases not matched to a gene. CDR1 and CDR2 from the germline V gene are GTSNPN and SVGIG (reference sequence).

This chain connects TRBV7-9 to TRBJ1-4; maybe TRBD1 (6 bases). Germline values: CDR1 SEHNR, CDR2 FQNEAQ (reference sequence). Trimming cost V 4 bases and J 8 bases, with 26 bases left between them. The CDR3 runs to 18 residues. The CDR3 loop reads CASSSLGVGGARDEKLFF. The CDR3 nucleotides read TGTGCCAGCAGCTCTCTAGGTGTTGGGGGGGCGCGTGACGAAAAACTGTTTTTT.

As concerns this clone: Relative to the germline gene, one junction end is altered; a read error may explain this. The chain joins TRBV7-9 to TRBJ2-2; 11 positions match TRBD1. Germline V CDR1 and CDR2: SEHNR, FQNEAQ (reference sequence). The CDR3 extends over 15 amino acids. The CDR3 region has the DNA TGTTCCAGCAGGGACAGGGGGACGAACACCGGGGAGCTGTTTTTT. Protein: CSSRDRGTNTGELFF.

The CDR3 sequence: CATKNRDRSTDTQYF. In nucleotides, the CDR3 is TGTGCCACCAAGAACCGGGACAGAAGCACAGATACGCAGTATTTT. The chain carries TRBV15 and TRBJ2-3, with TRBD1 matching over 7 bases. Losses at the gene ends were 7 bases for V and 0 bases for J; bases not matched to a gene: 7. This CDR3 spans 15 amino acids. From germline, CDR1 is LNHNV and CDR2 YYDKDF (reference sequence). Using reference TRBV15 and TRBJ2-3 for the parts outside the CDR3, the full variable domain is DAMVIQNPRYQVTQFGKPVTLSCSQTLNHNVMYWYQQKSSQAPKLLFHYYDKDFNNEADTPDNFQSRRPNTSFCFLDIRSPGLGDTAMYLCATKNRDRSTDTQYFGPGTRLTVL.

Written as DNA, the CDR3 is TGTGCCAGCAGACCAAGCGGGGGGGCCGGGGGTGGCTACACCTTC. It codes for CASRPSGGAGGGYTF. The chain couples TRBV14 to TRBJ1-2, with D possibly TRBD1 on 6 matching bases. V was clipped by 6 bases and J by 7 bases, with 21 bases between them. CDR1 is SGHDN and CDR2 is FVKESK in the germline V gene. This CDR3 spans 15 amino acids.

The chain uses TRBV4-1 and TRBJ1-3, with D perhaps matching TRBD1 (6 bases). This CDR3 has 16 residues. Germline assignment: CDR1 MGHRA and CDR2 YSYEKL. V was trimmed by 0 bases and J by 2 bases, leaving 11 bases between them. CDR3 residues: CASSQDYEGAGNTIYF. The DNA of the CDR3 is TGCGCCAGCAGCCAAGATTATGAGGGGGCTGGAAACACCATATATTTT.

The gene calls are TRBV27 and TRBJ2-2, with 10 bases identical to TRBD2. V was pared by 5 bases and J by 1 base, with 4 bases of the junction left unmatched. Germline values: CDR1 MNHEY, CDR2 SMNVEV (reference sequence). The CDR3 totals 16 residues. CDR3 bases: TGTGCCAGCAGTCGGAGACTAGCGGGGAACACCGGGGAGCTGTTTTTT. This encodes CASSRRLAGNTGELFF.

The chain recombines TRBV18 with TRBJ1-2; D is ambiguous. The CDR3 consists of 14 residues. The ends were cut back, 3 bases at V and 3 bases at J, with 11 bases in the middle. Germline CDR1 reads KGHSH; CDR2 reads LQKENI. CDR3 protein: CASSPRGADYGYTF. The CDR3 DNA follows: TGTGCCAGCTCACCCCGGGGAGCGGACTATGGCTACACCTTC. The full variable domain, with the rest looked up from reference TRBV18 and TRBJ1-2, is NAGVMQNPRHLVRRRGQEARLRCSPMKGHSHVYWYRQLPEEGLKFMVYLQKENIIDESGMPKERFSAEFPKEGPSILRIQQVVRGDSAAYFCASSPRGADYGYTFGSGTRLTVV.

This clone was recorded once. The rearrangement joins TRBV9 to TRBJ2-2; tentative D call: TRBD1 (5 bases). The CDR3 contains 14 residues. The V gene's germline CDR1 is SGDLS and CDR2 YYNGEE. The V and J ends lost 3 bases and 1 base respectively, with 7 bases between them. The CDR3 here is CASSERGNTGELFF. CDR3 DNA sequence: TGTGCCAGCAGCGAAAGGGGGAACACCGGGGAGCTGTTTTTT. Full variable domain (remainder filled in from reference TRBV9 and TRBJ2-2): DSGVTQTPKHLITATGQRVTLRCSPRSGDLSVYWYQQSLDQGLQFLIQYYNGEERAKGNILERFSAQQFPDLHSELNLSSLELGDSALYFCASSERGNTGELFFGEGSRLTVL.

Only a few counts were recorded for this clone. The CDR3 here is CASSGTASSYEQYF. DNA of the CDR3: TGTGCCAGCAGCGGGACAGCAAGCAGCTACGAGCAGTACTTC. The gene calls are TRBV7-9 and TRBJ2-7, with 7 bases lining up with TRBD1. J was trimmed by 3 bases and V by 5 bases; bases with no gene match: 7. The CDR3 has 14 residues. CDR1 SEHNR and CDR2 FQNEAQ come from the germline V gene (reference sequence).

This chain's CDR3 is CASSLGAGTTNEKLFF. In DNA form, the CDR3 reads TGTGCCAGCAGCTTGGGAGCTGGTACAACTAATGAAAAACTGTTTTTT. The chain couples TRBV5-4 to TRBJ1-4, with unresolved D. Trimming stripped 0 bases from V and 0 bases from J, with 9 bases between. The germline V gene has CDR1 SGHNT and CDR2 YYREEE (reference sequence). The CDR3 loop spans 16 amino acids.

The chain joins TRBV29-1 to TRBJ1-2, with TRBD1 as a possible D gene (6 bases). The germline V gene has CDR1 SQVTM and CDR2 ANQGSEA. The V and J ends lost 1 base and 4 bases respectively, with 10 bases between them. This CDR3 contains 13 residues. The CDR3 DNA reads as TGCAGCGTTGAAGGGGGGCAGGGCTATGGCTACACCTTC. It specifies CSVEGGQGYGYTF. The whole variable domain, filled in from reference TRBV29-1 and TRBJ1-2, reads SAVISQKPSRDICQRGTSLTIQCQVDSQVTMMFWYRQQPGQSLTLIATANQGSEATYESGFVIDKFPISRPNLTFSTLTVSNMSPEDSSIYLCSVEGGQGYGYTFGSGTRLTVV.

The V call is TRBV9, the J call TRBJ2-3, with 14 bases lining up with TRBD2. CDR1 and CDR2 from the germline V gene are SGDLS and YYNGEE. J gave up 5 bases and V 3 bases, and 5 bases lay outside the gene matches. This CDR3 is 16 amino acids long. This chain's CDR3 is CASSARLAGGIDTQYF. The CDR3 coding sequence is TGTGCCAGCAGCGCCAGACTAGCGGGAGGGATAGATACGCAGTATTTT.